This T cell receptor (beta chain) was captured in a study of T cell clones after liver transplantation. CDR3 length equals 13 residues. The ends were cut back, 6 bases at V and 7 bases at J, with 13 bases in the middle. Germline loops: CDR1 LNHDA, CDR2 SQIVND (reference sequence). Generated by immunoSEQ multiplex PCR, the TCRdb table keeps only in-frame clones and is missing some. The data show nearly 45,000 clones, with around 83% seen just once and about 2.5% held by the top ten. Source: CD4+ T cells from blood, taken 24 months after liver transplant. The clonotype was recovered from a human patient who received a liver transplant. The graft donor may have given rise to some T cells. The chain uses TRBV19 and TRBJ2-1; no firm D call. The CDR3, as DNA: TGTGCCAGTAGCCACAGCGCGAAGAATGAGCAGTTCTTC. Protein sequence: CASSHSAKNEQFF.